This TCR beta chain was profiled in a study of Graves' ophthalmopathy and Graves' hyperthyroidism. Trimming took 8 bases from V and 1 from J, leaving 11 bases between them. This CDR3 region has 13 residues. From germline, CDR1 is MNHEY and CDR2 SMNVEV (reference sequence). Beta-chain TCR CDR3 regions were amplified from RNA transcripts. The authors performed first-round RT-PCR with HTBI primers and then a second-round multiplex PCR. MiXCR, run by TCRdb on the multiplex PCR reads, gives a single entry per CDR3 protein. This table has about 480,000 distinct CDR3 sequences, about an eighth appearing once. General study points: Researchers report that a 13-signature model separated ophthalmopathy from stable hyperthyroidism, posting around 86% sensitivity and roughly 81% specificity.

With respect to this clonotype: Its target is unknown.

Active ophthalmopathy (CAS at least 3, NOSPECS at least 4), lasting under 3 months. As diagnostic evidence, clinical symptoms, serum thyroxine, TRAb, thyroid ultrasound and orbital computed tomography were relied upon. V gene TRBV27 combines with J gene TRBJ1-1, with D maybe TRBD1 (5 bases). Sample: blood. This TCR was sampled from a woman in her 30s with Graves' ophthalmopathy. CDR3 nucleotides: TGTGCCAGCCTTAATCAGGGGAACACTGAAGCTTTCTTT. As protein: CASLNQGNTEAFF.